This TCR beta chain is from a study of cytomegalovirus exposure and HLA in healthy donors (TCRdb year 2017). About the study as a whole: An earlier analysis of roughly 610 of the donors reported 250 to 300 Gb of sequence data and about 120 million unique TCR beta sequences obtained from about 200 million T cells. Approximately 300 gigabases of sequencing data and 70 million to 95 million unique TCR sequences made up an early release that covered around 640 HLA-typed donors. Among the approximately 420 genotyped donors, roughly 80% belonged to the genetic ancestry cluster associated with self-reported Caucasian donors. The aim of the study was to test whether cataloging public T cell receptors could identify signatures of past pathogen exposure. The study used immunosequencing to profile the T cell repertoires of 600 to 850 subjects and linked those repertoires to cytomegalovirus serostatus. Along with the roughly 610-subject first cohort, a separate validation cohort of over 90 different subjects was used. High-throughput TCR immunosequencing, statistical association of individual TCRs with disease status, and machine learning were combined to predict cytomegalovirus infection status. A later analysis re-analyzed previously published TCR beta repertoires from hundreds of donors and added high-resolution HLA genotyping to study TCR occurrence patterns. Rather than using new phenotypic data, the later analysis identified candidate immune exposures from TCR beta sequences and from how often those sequences occurred across donors. To decide whether each TCR beta V gene segment behaved as functional or pseudogenic, an earlier analysis of some 600 of the donors relied on high-throughput TCR beta sequencing. Alongside the repertoire data, information on donor age, sex, ethnicity and CMV serostatus was compiled. In a later genetic analysis, genome-wide SNP genotypes for about 65% of the roughly 700 donors were used, and that subset was treated as a discovery cohort. All discovery cohort repertoires had been generated on a single sequencing platform. HLA typing included class I and class II loci at four-digit resolution. Typing coverage varied by locus: roughly 620-640 donors for A, B, C, DRB1 and DQB1; 500 to 550 for DQA1; some 610 for DPA1; approximately 470 for DPB1. Roughly 5 DR-DQ haplotypes were handled as single units for association and clustering, since linkage in the cohort was strong. Across approximately 400 genotyped donors of the cohort, an average of approximately 240,000 unique TCR beta nucleotide sequences per donor were sequenced, and 15% to 20% of those sequences were non-productive. The paper as a whole reports these results and caveats: In vitro tests confirmed that three of the cytomegalovirus-associated TCR beta chains recognize cytomegalovirus antigens. A cluster of highly shared sequence variants was judged likely to represent a technical artifact of the sequencing pipeline. The classifier was reported to diagnose cytomegalovirus status with high specificity and sensitivity in both the original cohort and the validation cohort. A further reported finding was that TCR beta sequences accurately predicted the HLA-A and HLA-B alleles for most subjects in the first cohort. It was suggested by the authors that the approach could potentially be generalized to other disease states and immunological phenotypes. At a false discovery rate of 0.05, a later analysis linked some 17,000 TCR beta sequences to specific HLA alleles. When HLA alleles, especially DR and DQ, strongly co-occurred, TCR associations were difficult to assign to individual alleles. In a later analysis, HLA-associated TCR beta chains were found to be more clonally expanded and to have lower generation probabilities than equally common non-associated chains. The only immune exposure information available for the cohort was CMV serostatus. The presence/absence analyses assumed that sequencing depth was roughly uniform across donors, and that assumption may not be true. V-gene and J-gene trimming of TCR beta chains was associated with a missense DCLRE1C variant in a later genetic analysis, and the association was replicated in an independent cohort. Correlated functional status among segregating V segments might reflect linkage disequilibrium, but an unknown experimental factor could not be ruled out. An earlier analysis of around 600 of the donors showed that most TCR beta V segments appeared in productive rearrangements either about 90% or about 30% of the time, which broadly matched IMGT annotations. The 87-base-pair reads could not distinguish some IMGT-functional V segments, including TRBV6-2 and TRBV6-3, so those segments were excluded. HLA typing was unavailable for some donors at each locus, so association tests used only the typed subset. A total of 150 to 200 TCR beta chains were listed by the study as associated with cytomegalovirus. Most CMV-associated TCR beta chains appeared to be HLA-restricted in a later analysis, and the HLA associations seemed to be driven largely by CMV exposure. Only TCR beta chains were sequenced in this cohort, and the absence of alpha or paired-chain data limited detectable features. The earlier analysis of 587 of the donors excluded approximately 15 rarely observed V segments, including chromosome 9 orphons, because counts were too low. Several of the top co-occurrence clusters appeared to be linked to parvovirus B19, influenza, CMV and Epstein-Barr virus, according to a later analysis. A later analysis found that TCR association rates varied across HLA loci, with DRB1 alleles showing the most associated TCRs and HLA-C alleles the fewest. A later genetic analysis reported fewer N-insertions in productive TCRs among donors in an Asian-associated ancestry cluster than the roughly 690-donor mean. Across donors, most TCR sequences were observed very rarely, whereas some public TCRs were present in many individuals.

Spanning cysteine to phenylalanine, the CDR3 consists of 16 amino acids. Only the CDR3 DNA stays, 48 bases, in frame from base 1. V and J lose 3 bases and 6 bases, and a span of 17 bases separates them. Library method: the immunoSEQ multiplex PCR assay. For the multiplex PCR, a mixture combining 60 forward primers for TCR Vbeta segments and 13 reverse primers for TCR Jbeta segments was used. Amplification of the CDR3 region of rearranged TCR beta genes was performed with a multiplex PCR assay on genomic DNA. On the Illumina HiSeq System, the amplified TCR beta libraries were sequenced as 87-base-pair reads. Per the original workflow: Across the 700 or so repertoires, a later analysis counted 60 million to 90 million unique TCR beta chains, approximately 10 million of which were shared by at least two donors. A nearest-neighbor algorithm error-corrected the raw reads and collapsed the reads into unique sequences, merging closely related sequences to remove PCR and sequencing errors. Alignment of CDR3 sequences to IMGT reference sequences was used to assign V, D and J gene segments. Each retained sequence needed at least a six-nucleotide match to both a V gene segment and a J gene segment. Rearrangements were called productive when the CDR3 lacked stop codons and stayed in frame with V and J; all others were non-productive. CDR3 was defined by IMGT convention, running from the second conserved V-encoded cysteine to the conserved J-encoded phenylalanine. In an earlier analysis of more than 550 of the donors, sequences lacking an unambiguous match to a single V gene segment were excluded. An earlier analysis of 500 to 700 of the donors classified V segments as functional when productive rearrangements were above 56.7% and as segregating when the standard deviation between donors was above 5%. To diagnose cytomegalovirus status from the catalog of TCR beta chain sequences, a statistical classification framework was built. In a later analysis, TCR nucleotide sequences were compared against IMGT/GENE-DB human TR gene sequences so that V and J genes could be assigned. In a later analysis, CDR3 sequences and most-parsimonious VDJ recombination scenarios were assigned using the TCRdist pipeline. In a later analysis, every TCR beta chain was defined by the combination of its CDR3 amino acid sequence and its V-gene family, and reads without a unique V-gene family were dropped. A later analysis removed 600 or so highly shared, low-generation-probability nucleotide sequences to deal with suspected cross-contamination and a sequencing artifact. In a later analysis, a clonal expansion index for each public chain was calculated from normalized within-repertoire ranks of inferred template counts. In a later analysis, generation probabilities were computed with a VDJ recombination model fitted to out-of-frame rearrangements, and the resulting probabilities were checked against IGoR. In a later analysis, TCR-TCR, TCR-HLA and TCR-CMV co-occurrence was scored with hypergeometric tests, and a repertoire-size bias correction was applied to TCR pairs. False discovery rates were estimated in a later analysis by permuting HLA or CMV assignments 20 times. In a later analysis, co-occurring TCRs were grouped using DBSCAN, with TCRdist sequence similarity added in when clustering inside HLA-allele-positive subsets. Co-occurrence clustering excluded repertoires with fewer than 30,000 or more than 120,000 public chains, plus five with anomalous nucleotide sharing. TCRdb obtained this table from immuneACCESS and retained in-frame rearrangements with V and J assigned. These tables miss some clones; where compared with another copy, unresolved V genes account for less than half of the shortfall, and the remainder is unexplained. V and J calls and clone size are given by that table; D and trimming were obtained from the DNA. In all, the sample holds about 160,000 clones, and 80% to 85% of those were seen once. Together, the top ten hold 0.95% to 1.5% of the sample.

The cohort comprised more than 550 healthy bone marrow donors. At the time of sampling, all cohort members were nominally healthy, though unrecorded immune exposures were likely present. The donor was CMV seronegative and belonged to the group of 320 or so seronegative cohort members. A peripheral blood sample was provided by each donor, and peripheral blood mononuclear cells were used for TCR beta sequencing. The Qiagen DNeasy Blood Extraction Kit was used to extract genomic DNA from the blood cell samples. To note about this clone: The target of this receptor is not known. Base qualities were left out, and no much larger clone turns up one base away.

The sequenced material came from PBMCs. Rearrangement joined TRBV23-1 to TRBJ2-2; TRBD1 is a weak D gene call, 5 bases matching. TRBV23-1 is designated an ORF whose function remains uncertain. The clonotype comes from a boy between 2 and 10 years old in good health and CMV-seronegative. The CDR3 region: CASSHPQGAHPGELFF. The nucleotide sequence reads TGCGCCAGCAGTCACCCCCAGGGTGCCCACCCCGGGGAGCTGTTTTTT.